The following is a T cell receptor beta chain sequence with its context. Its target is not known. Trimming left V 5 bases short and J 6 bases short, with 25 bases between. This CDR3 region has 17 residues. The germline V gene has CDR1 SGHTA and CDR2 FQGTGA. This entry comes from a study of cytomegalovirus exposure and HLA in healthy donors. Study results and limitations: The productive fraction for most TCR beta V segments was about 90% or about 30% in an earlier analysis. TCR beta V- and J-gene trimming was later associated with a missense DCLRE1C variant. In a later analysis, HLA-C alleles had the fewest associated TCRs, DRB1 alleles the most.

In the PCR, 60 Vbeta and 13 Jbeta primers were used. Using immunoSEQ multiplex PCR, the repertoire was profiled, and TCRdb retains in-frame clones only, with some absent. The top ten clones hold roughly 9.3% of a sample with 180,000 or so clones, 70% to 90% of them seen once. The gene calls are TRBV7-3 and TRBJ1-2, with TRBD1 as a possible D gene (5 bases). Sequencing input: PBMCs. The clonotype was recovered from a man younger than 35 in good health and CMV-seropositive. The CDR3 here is CASSPTPTTALGDGYTF. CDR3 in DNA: TGTGCCAGCAGCCCCACACCGACGACAGCGCTAGGAGATGGCTACACCTTC.